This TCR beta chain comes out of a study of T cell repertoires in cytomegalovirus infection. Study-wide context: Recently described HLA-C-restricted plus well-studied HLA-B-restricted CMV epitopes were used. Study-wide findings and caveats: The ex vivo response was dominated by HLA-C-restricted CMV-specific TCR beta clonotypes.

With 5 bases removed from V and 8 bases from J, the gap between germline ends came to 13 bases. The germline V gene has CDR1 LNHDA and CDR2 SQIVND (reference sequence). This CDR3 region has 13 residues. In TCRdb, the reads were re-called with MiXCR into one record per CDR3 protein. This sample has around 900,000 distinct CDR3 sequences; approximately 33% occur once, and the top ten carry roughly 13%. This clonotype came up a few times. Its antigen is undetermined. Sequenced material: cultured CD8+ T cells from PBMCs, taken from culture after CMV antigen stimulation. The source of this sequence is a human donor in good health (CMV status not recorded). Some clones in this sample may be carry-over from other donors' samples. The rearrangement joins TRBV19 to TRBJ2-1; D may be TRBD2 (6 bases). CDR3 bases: TGTGCCAGTAGTCGGGCTAGCGTCGATGAGCAGTTCTTC. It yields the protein CASSRASVDEQFF.